Listed here is a single T cell receptor beta chain. The data were taken from a study of blood T cell repertoires in COVID-19. The CDR3 extends over 16 amino acids. V lost 2 bases to trimming and J lost 6 bases; unmatched junction nucleotides: 12. CDR1 is PRHDT, CDR2 FYEKMQ, per germline (reference sequence). The data were produced by immunoSEQ multiplex PCR, yet TCRdb's version contains in-frame clones alone and is incomplete. The table has tens of thousands of clones, roughly 84% seen once. The sequence derives from a man older than 75 with acute or convalescent COVID-19. The V gene is TRBV13, the J gene TRBJ1-2; 7 bases line up with TRBD1. What was sequenced was peripheral blood. CDR3 sequence reads: CASSLFRAQGRNGYTF. CDR3 nucleotide sequence: TGTGCCAGCAGCTTATTTAGAGCACAGGGGAGAAATGGCTACACCTTC.